One and the same sample provided the 9 T cell receptor beta chains below, sequenced in a study of blood T cell repertoires in COVID-19. Only in-frame clones appear in the TCRdb table, and some are missing; sequencing was by immunoSEQ multiplex PCR. Seen here are more than 55,000 clones, about nine tenths observed once, and the top ten hold 3.5% to 4.5%. Sequencing was carried out using peripheral blood. All receptors derive from a man aged 50 to 60 with active COVID-19.

The CDR3 loop reads CASSYSTGSKNIQYF. In nucleotides, the CDR3 is TGTGCCAGCAGTTACTCGACTGGGTCCAAAAACATTCAGTACTTC. J is TRBJ2-4 and V is TRBV6-6; D is uncertain. Trimming removed 0 bases at V and 2 bases at J, with 8 bases between. CDR1 MNHNY and CDR2 SVGAGI come from the germline V gene (reference sequence). The CDR3 has 15 residues.

The chain is built from TRBV29-1 and TRBJ2-7, with 9 nucleotides matching TRBD2. Germline CDR1 is SQVTM and CDR2 is ANQGSEA. V shed 3 bases and J 3 bases; nucleotides not matched to a gene: 6. The length of the CDR3 is 14 residues. Here the CDR3 DNA reads TGCAGCGTTGAGGGGGCGGGGGGGATCTACGAGCAGTACTTC. Its translation: CSVEGAGGIYEQYF.

This sequence joins TRBV18 and TRBJ1-1; 8 bases align to TRBD1. CDR3 length equals 15 residues. CDR1 and CDR2 (germline): KGHSH, LQKENI. Losses at the gene ends were 0 bases for V and 7 bases for J; bases not matched to a gene: 7. CDR3: CASSPPSRGQGEAFF. The DNA of the CDR3 is TGTGCCAGCTCACCACCTTCCAGGGGGCAGGGTGAAGCTTTCTTT.

V usage is TRBV4-3 and J usage is TRBJ2-7; TRBD2 agrees at 10 bases. The trim removed 4 bases at V and 4 bases at J, leaving 7 bases unmatched. The CDR3 is 15 amino acids. Germline V gives CDR1 LGHNA, CDR2 YSLEER. Written as DNA, the CDR3 is TGCGCCAGCAGCCTCGGACTAGCGGAATCATACGAGCAGTACTTC. Translated, it gives CASSLGLAESYEQYF.

V and J are TRBV28 and TRBJ2-3; 7 bases agree with TRBD2. V lost 3 bases to trimming and J lost 2 bases; unmatched junction nucleotides: 8. Germline CDR1 and CDR2: MDHEN and SYDVKM. The CDR3 consists of 16 residues. Written as DNA, the CDR3 is TGTGCCAGCAGTTTTATCCGACTAGCTACCACAGATACGCAGTATTTT. Translation: CASSFIRLATTDTQYF. The full variable domain, in which reference TRBV28 and TRBJ2-3 provide the parts outside the CDR3, is DVKVTQSSRYLVKRTGEKVFLECVQDMDHENMFWYRQDPGLGLRLIYFSYDVKMKEKGDIPEGYSVSREKKERFSLILESASTNQTSMYLCASSFIRLATTDTQYFGPGTRLTVL.

J is TRBJ2-1 and V is TRBV24-1; 7 nucleotides match TRBD2. The CDR3 is 14 amino acids. The V gene end was trimmed by 6 bases and the J gene end by 8 bases; junction bases not matched to a gene: 9. In germline, CDR1 is KGHDR, CDR2 SFDVKD. The CDR3 sequence: CATSREGRVYEQFF. The DNA of the CDR3 is TGTGCCACCAGTAGGGAGGGCCGAGTCTATGAGCAGTTCTTC.

This rearrangement joins TRBV20-1 to TRBJ1-2; D unresolved. This CDR3 has 11 residues. Germline CDR1 and CDR2: DFQATT and SNEGSKA (reference sequence). The V end lost 3 bases, the J end lost 4 bases, and 6 bases lay between the germline ends. CDR3 coding DNA: TGCAGTGCTAGTGTTAGCTATGGCTACACCTTC. Amino acids: CSASVSYGYTF.

V is TRBV29-1 and J is TRBJ2-7, with TRBD1 matching over 9 bases. Germline CDR1 is SQVTM and CDR2 is ANQGSEA. There are 14 residues in the CDR3. The V segment lost 6 bases and the J segment 0 bases; nucleotides outside the gene matches: 6. The CDR3 reads CSVTGTGISYEQYF. The CDR3 region has the DNA TGCAGCGTGACCGGGACAGGGATCTCCTACGAGCAGTACTTC.

This clone was picked up a small number of times. The same CDR3 arises from other DNA sequences in this sample as well. This sequence joins TRBV7-9 and TRBJ2-7; D not certain. Germline CDR1 and CDR2: SEHNR and FQNEAQ (reference sequence). The CDR3 is 13 residues long. Trimming took 3 bases from V and 3 from J, leaving 9 bases between them. The CDR3 coding sequence is TGTGCCAGCAGCTTTCTTACGGGCTACGAGCAGTACTTC. Its protein is CASSFLTGYEQYF.